The subject of this entry is one TCR beta chain. The antigen remains unidentified. Per the germline V gene, CDR1 is LNHDA and CDR2 is SQIVND (reference sequence). This CDR3 has 15 amino acids. V lost 7 bases, J lost 2 bases, and 6 bases stayed unmatched. Study donors comprised healthy, HIV-negative adults devoid of recent acute infection or vaccination. The data were obtained in a study of shared clonotypes between healthy human individuals. Replicate PCRs from sorted subsets contained approximately 190 ng DNA, which is 29,000 or so T cell genomes. Assay used: immunoSEQ multiplex PCR; TCRdb lists only in-frame clones, some missing. Of some 500,000 clones in the sample, 90% to 96% were seen once. Study findings and constraints: The study generally estimated greater richness for naive than memory subsets.

V is TRBV19 and J is TRBJ2-3; 10 bases are a match to TRBD2. Sequencing used naive CD4+ T cells sorted from blood. Subset denoted: CD45RA+ positively selected. The TCR comes from a woman under 40 in good health. The CDR3: CASTRTSGATDTQYF. CDR3 nucleotide sequence: TGTGCCAGTACACGGACTAGCGGAGCCACAGATACGCAGTATTTT. Full variable domain (outside the CDR3, taken from reference TRBV19 and TRBJ2-3): DGGITQSPKYLFRKEGQNVTLSCEQNLNHDAMYWYRQDPGQGLRLIYYSQIVNDFQKGDIAEGYSVSREKKESFPLTVTSAQKNPTAFYLCASTRTSGATDTQYFGPGTRLTVL.